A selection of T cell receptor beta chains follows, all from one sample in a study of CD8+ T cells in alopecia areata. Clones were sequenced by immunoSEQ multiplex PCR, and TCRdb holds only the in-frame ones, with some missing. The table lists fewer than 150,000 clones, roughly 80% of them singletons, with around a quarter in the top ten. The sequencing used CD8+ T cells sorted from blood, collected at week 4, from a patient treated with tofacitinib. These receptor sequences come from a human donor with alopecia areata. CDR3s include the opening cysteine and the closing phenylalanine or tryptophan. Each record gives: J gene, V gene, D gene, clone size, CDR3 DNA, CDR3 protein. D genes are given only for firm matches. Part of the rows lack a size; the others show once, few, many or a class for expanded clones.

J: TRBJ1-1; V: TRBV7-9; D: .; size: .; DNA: TGTGCCAGCAGCGGCGGAGCGACCGGTGCTGAAGCTTTCTTT; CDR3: CASSGGATGAEAFF
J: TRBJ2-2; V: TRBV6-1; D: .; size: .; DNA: TGTGCCAGCAGTGAACCATTAGGACCAACGAACACCGGGGAGCTGTTTTTT; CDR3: CASSEPLGPTNTGELFF
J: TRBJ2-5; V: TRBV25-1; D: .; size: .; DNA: TGTGCCAGCAGTGCTATTACAGGGAAAGAGACCCAGTACTTC; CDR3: CASSAITGKETQYF
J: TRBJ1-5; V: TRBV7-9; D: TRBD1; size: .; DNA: TGTGCCAGCAGCTTGGGGCAGACAGGGTTTCAGCCCCAGCATTTT; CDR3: CASSLGQTGFQPQHF
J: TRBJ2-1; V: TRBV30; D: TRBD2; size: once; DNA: TGTGCCTGGAGTAGTCTAGCGGGGGGCCCCTCCTACAATGAGCAGTTCTTC; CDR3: CAWSSLAGGPSYNEQFF
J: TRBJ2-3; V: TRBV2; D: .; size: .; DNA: TGTGCCAGCTTTTTGGGGGCTGGGGATACGCAGTATTTT; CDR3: CASFLGAGDTQYF
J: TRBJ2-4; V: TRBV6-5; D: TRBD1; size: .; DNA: TGTGCCAGCAGTTACCGGACAGGGGCCAAAAACATTCAGTACTTC; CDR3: CASSYRTGAKNIQYF
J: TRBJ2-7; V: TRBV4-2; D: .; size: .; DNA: TGTGCCGGCCCGGGACGGACCTACGAGCAGTACTTC; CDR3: CAGPGRTYEQYF
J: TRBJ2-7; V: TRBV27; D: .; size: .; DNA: TGTGCCACCGGATTTGGGGCCTCCTACGAGCAGTACTTC; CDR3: CATGFGASYEQYF
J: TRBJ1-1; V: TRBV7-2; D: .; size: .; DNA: TGTGCCAGCAGCCACCTCGATCCAGGCACTGAAGCTTTCTTT; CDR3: CASSHLDPGTEAFF
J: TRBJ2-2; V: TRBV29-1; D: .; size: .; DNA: TGCAGCGTTGCACTCATGCGGGGCGCCGGGGAGCTGTTTTTT; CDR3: CSVALMRGAGELFF
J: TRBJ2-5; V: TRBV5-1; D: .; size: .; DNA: TGCGCCAGCACCTCAGACACCCCCAAGGGGACCCAGTACTTC; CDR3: CASTSDTPKGTQYF
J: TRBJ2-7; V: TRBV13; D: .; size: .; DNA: TGTGCCAGCAGCTTAAGTGGGGTCCCATACGAGCAGTACTTC; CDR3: CASSLSGVPYEQYF
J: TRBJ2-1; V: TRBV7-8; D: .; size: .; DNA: TGTGCCAGCAGCTTATTAAGGGGCGGGTCCTACAATGAGCAGTTCTTC; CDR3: CASSLLRGGSYNEQFF
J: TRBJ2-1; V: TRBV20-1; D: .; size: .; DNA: TGCAGTGCCTACTACAATGAGCAGTTCTTC; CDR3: CSAYYNEQFF
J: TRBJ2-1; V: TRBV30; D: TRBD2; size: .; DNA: TGTGCCTGGAGTGGGACTAGCGGCAACAATGAGCAGTTCTTC; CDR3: CAWSGTSGNNEQFF
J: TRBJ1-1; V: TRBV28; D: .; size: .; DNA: TGTGCCAGCAGTCTGGAGGGGTCTCGGGCTTTCTTT; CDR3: CASSLEGSRAFF
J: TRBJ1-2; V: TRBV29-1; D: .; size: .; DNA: TGCAGCGTTGAACTCTCGGGGGATGGCTACACCTTC; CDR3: CSVELSGDGYTF
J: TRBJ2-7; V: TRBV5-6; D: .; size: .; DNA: TGTGCCAGCAGCTTGACGGAGGGGTCCTCCTACGAGCAGTACTTC; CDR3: CASSLTEGSSYEQYF
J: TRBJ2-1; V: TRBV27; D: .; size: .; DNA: TGTGCCAGCAGTTTGGGGGGTTTCAATGAGCAGTTCTTC; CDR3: CASSLGGFNEQFF
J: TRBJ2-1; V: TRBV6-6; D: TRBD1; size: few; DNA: TGTGCCAGCAGCCGGGACAGGGAGACTCATGAGCAGTTCTTC; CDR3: CASSRDRETHEQFF
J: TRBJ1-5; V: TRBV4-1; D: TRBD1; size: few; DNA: TGCGCCAGCAGCCAAGATTTAGGACAGGTAGAGCGGCCCCAGCATTTT; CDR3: CASSQDLGQVERPQHF